The clone carrying this T cell receptor (beta chain) was seen repeatedly, ten times or more. Its antigen is unknown. This sample stems from a study of regulatory T cells in long-lasting Graves disease. Study outcomes and limitations: It was in persistent disease that TRBV28, TRBJ1-2 and TRBJ2-5 were favored.

Arm-PCR with iRepertoire HTBI primers amplified the CDR3 regions for these TCR beta libraries. Via MiXCR, TCRdb re-called the multiplex PCR reads, giving one row per CDR3 protein. Among under 500,000 distinct CDR3 sequences listed, about a sixth were seen once. Described time point: newly diagnosed GD, antithyroid drugs for less than 3 months. Following extraction of RNA from PBMCs, that RNA was used to make the TCR library. EDTA tubes held approximately 10 milliliters of peripheral blood from each patient. CDR1 is SNHLY, CDR2 FYNNEI, per germline. The CDR3 is made up of 12 amino acids. V lost 7 bases to trimming and J lost 4 bases, with 10 bases between them. These sequences were also reported in another study, on T cells in Graves' hyperthyroidism and ophthalmopathy. That source adds: Diagnostic assessment was based on clinical symptoms, serum thyroxine and TRAb, thyroid ultrasound and orbital computed tomography. The HTBI primer set drove a first-round RT-PCR of the TCR CDR3.

The origin of this receptor is a woman in her thirties with Graves disease. Sequenced here: peripheral blood mononuclear cells (PBMCs), sampled at new diagnosis, from a patient treated with antithyroid drugs. The chain links TRBV2 to TRBJ1-1, with a tentative D call TRBD1 (6 bases). The CDR3 DNA follows: TGTGCCAGCACGGGGGGCCTCACTGAAGCTTTCTTT. The encoded protein is CASTGGLTEAFF.